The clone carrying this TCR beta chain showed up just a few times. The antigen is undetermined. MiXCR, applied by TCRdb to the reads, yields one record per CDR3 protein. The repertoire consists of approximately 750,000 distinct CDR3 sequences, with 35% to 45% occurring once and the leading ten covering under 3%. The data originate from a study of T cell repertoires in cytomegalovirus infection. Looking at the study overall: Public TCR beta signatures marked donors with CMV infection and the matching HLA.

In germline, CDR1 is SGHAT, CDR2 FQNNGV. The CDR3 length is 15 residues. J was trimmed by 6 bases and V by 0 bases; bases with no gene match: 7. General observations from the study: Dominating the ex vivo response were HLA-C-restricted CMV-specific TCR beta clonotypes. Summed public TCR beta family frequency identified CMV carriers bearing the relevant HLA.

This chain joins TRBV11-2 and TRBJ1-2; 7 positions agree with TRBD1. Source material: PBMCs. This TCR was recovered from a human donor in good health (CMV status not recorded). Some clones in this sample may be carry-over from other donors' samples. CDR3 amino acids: CASSLEPGQRHGYTF. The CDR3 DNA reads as TGTGCCAGCAGCTTAGAGCCGGGACAGAGACATGGCTACACCTTC. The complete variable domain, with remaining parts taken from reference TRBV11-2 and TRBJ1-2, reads EAGVAQSPRYKIIEKRQSVAFWCNPISGHATLYWYQQILGQGPKLLIQFQNNGVVDDSQLPKDRFSAERLKGVDSTLKIQPAKLEDSAVYLCASSLEPGQRHGYTFGSGTRLTVV.